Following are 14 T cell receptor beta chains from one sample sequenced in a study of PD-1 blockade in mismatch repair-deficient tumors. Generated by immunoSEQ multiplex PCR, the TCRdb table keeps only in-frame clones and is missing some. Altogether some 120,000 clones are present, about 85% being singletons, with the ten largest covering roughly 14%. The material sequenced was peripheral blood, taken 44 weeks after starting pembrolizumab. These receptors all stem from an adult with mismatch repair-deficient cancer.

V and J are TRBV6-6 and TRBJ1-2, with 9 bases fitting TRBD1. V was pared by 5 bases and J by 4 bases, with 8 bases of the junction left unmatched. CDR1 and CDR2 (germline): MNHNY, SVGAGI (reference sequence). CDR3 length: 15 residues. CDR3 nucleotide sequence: TGTGCCAGCAGTATTAAAACAGGGGGCCTCTATGGCTACACCTTC. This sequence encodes CASSIKTGGLYGYTF.

CDR3 coding DNA: TGTGCCAGTAGTACCCCGGACAGGACGAACACTGAAGCTTTCTTT. Translating it yields CASSTPDRTNTEAFF. The V and J genes are TRBV19 and TRBJ1-1; TRBD1 matches 7 bases. Germline V CDR1 and CDR2: LNHDA, SQIVND (reference sequence). V shed 4 bases, J shed 1 base, and the junction held 6 bases outside the gene matches. The CDR3 length is 15 residues.

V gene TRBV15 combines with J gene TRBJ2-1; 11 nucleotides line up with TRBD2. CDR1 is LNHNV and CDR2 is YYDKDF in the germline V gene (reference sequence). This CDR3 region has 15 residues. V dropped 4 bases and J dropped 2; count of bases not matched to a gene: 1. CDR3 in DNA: TGTGCCACCAGCAAGACTAGCGGGACCTACAATGAGCAGTTCTTC. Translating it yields CATSKTSGTYNEQFF.

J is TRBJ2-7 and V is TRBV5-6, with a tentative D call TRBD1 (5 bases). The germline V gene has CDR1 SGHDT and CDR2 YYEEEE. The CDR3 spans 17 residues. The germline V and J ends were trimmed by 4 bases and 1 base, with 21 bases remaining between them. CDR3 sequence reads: CASSMFDSLPRSYEQYF. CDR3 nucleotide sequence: TGTGCCAGCAGCATGTTCGACAGTCTCCCACGATCCTACGAGCAGTACTTC. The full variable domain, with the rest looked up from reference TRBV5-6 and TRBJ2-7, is DAGVTQSPTHLIKTRGQQVTLRCSPKSGHDTVSWYQQALGQGPQFIFQYYEEEERQRGNFPDRFSGHQFPNYSSELNVNALLLGDSALYLCASSMFDSLPRSYEQYFGPGTRLTVT.

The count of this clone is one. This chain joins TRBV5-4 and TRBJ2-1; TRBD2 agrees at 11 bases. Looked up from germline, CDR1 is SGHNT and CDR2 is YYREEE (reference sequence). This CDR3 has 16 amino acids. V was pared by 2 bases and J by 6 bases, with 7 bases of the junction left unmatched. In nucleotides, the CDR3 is TGTGCCAGCAGCTTCTTAGCGGGAGGGCCTTTCAATGAGCAGTTCTTC. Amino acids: CASSFLAGGPFNEQFF.

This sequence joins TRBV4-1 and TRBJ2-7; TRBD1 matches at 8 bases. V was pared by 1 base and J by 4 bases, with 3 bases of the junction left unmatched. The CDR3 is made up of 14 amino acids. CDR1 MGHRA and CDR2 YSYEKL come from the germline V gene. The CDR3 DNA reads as TGCGCCAGCAGCCAAGCGGGGACAGGTTACGAGCAGTACTTC. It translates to CASSQAGTGYEQYF.

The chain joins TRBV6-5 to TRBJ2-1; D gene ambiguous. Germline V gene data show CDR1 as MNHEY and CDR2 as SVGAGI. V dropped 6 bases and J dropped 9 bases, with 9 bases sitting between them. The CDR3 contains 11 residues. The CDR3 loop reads CASSSTGEQFF. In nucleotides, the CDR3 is TGTGCCAGCAGCTCTACCGGTGAGCAGTTCTTC.

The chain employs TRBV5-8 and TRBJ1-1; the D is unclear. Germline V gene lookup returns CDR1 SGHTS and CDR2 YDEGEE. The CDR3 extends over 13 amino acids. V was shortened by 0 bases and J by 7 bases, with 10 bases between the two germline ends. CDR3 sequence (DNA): TGTGCCAGCAGCTTGGACATTCCGGGTGAAGCTTTCTTT. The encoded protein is CASSLDIPGEAFF.

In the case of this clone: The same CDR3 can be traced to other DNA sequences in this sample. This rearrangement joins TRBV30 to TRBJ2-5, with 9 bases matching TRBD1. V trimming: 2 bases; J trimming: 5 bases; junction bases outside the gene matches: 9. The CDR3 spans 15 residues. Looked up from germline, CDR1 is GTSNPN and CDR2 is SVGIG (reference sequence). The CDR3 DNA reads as TGTGCCTGGAGTCCATACAGGGGGCGCAGGGAGACCCAGTACTTC. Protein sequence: CAWSPYRGRRETQYF. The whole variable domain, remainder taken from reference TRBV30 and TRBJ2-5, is SQTIHQWPATLVQPVGSPLSLECTVEGTSNPNLYWYRQAAGRGLQLLFYSVGIGQISSEVPQNLSASRPQDRQFILSSKKLLLSDSGFYLCAWSPYRGRRETQYFGPGTRLLVL.

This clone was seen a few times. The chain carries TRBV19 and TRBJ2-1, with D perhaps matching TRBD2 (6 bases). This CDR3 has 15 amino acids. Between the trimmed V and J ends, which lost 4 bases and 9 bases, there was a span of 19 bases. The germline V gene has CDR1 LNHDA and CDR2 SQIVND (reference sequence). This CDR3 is CASSNIGEAYGEQFF. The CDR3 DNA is TGTGCCAGTAGTAACATAGGGGAGGCCTACGGTGAGCAGTTCTTC.

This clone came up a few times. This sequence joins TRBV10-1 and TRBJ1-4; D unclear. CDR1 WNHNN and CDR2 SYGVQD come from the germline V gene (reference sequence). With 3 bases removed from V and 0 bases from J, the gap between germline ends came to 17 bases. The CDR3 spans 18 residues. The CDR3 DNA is TGCGCCAGCAGTGAAGAGTCGAGGCAGAGCTCAACTAATGAAAAACTGTTTTTT. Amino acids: CASSEESRQSSTNEKLFF.

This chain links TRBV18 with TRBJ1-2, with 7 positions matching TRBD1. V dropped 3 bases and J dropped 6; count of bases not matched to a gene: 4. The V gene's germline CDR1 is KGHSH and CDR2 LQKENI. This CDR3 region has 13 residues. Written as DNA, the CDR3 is TGTGCCAGCTCACCCCCGGGACAGAATGGCTACACCTTC. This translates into CASSPPGQNGYTF.

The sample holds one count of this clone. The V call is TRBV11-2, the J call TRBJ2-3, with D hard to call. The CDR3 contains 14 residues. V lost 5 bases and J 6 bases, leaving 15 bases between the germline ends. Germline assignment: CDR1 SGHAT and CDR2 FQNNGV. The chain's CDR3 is CASSVGPLQDTQYF. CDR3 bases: TGTGCCAGCAGCGTCGGTCCGCTCCAGGATACGCAGTATTTT.

The CDR3 reads CASSYRGSGETQYF. The CDR3 bases are TGTGCCAGCAGCTACAGGGGGAGTGGGGAGACCCAGTACTTC. The rearrangement uses TRBV6-5 and TRBJ2-5, with 8 bases that match TRBD1. The V and J ends lost 6 bases and 5 bases, in that order; junction bases with no gene match: 8. Germline CDR1 reads MNHEY; CDR2 reads SVGAGI. The CDR3 is 14 amino acids.